A selection of T cell receptor beta chains follows, all from one sample in a study of blood T cell repertoires in COVID-19. Using immunoSEQ multiplex PCR, the repertoire was profiled, and TCRdb retains in-frame clones only, with some absent. The data show 45,000 or so clones, 88% seen once. The source material was peripheral blood. These receptors came from a human donor in a cohort sampled during active COVID-19. Both conserved end residues are part of each CDR3. The D gene is left open where the match is weak. Rows may omit the clone size; those that give it use once, few, many or a size class.

d_call: TRBD1
j_call: TRBJ1-5
v_call: TRBV4-3
clone_size: -
cdr3_aa: CASSQDFPGTGTPFQPQHF
cdr3_nt: TGCGCCAGCAGCCAAGATTTCCCCGGGACAGGGACCCCTTTTCAGCCCCAGCATTTT

d_call: TRBD1
j_call: TRBJ1-2
v_call: TRBV5-1
clone_size: -
cdr3_aa: CASSSGGTDATNYGYTF
cdr3_nt: TGCGCCAGCAGCTCTGGAGGGACAGATGCGACAAACTATGGCTACACCTTC

d_call: TRBD1
j_call: TRBJ2-5
v_call: TRBV11-2
clone_size: -
cdr3_aa: CASSLFRGTGARETQYF
cdr3_nt: TGTGCCAGCAGCTTATTCCGCGGGACAGGGGCGAGAGAGACCCAGTACTTC

d_call: -
j_call: TRBJ1-3
v_call: TRBV9
clone_size: -
cdr3_aa: CASSGGISGNTIYF
cdr3_nt: TGTGCCAGCAGCGGAGGCATCTCTGGAAACACCATATATTTT

d_call: -
j_call: TRBJ1-5
v_call: TRBV29-1
clone_size: once
cdr3_aa: CSVKTVYDNQPQHF
cdr3_nt: TGCAGCGTGAAAACAGTATACGACAATCAGCCCCAGCATTTT

d_call: -
j_call: TRBJ2-2
v_call: TRBV5-5
clone_size: -
cdr3_aa: CASSLARLTGELFF
cdr3_nt: TGTGCCAGCAGCTTGGCTAGGTTGACCGGGGAGCTGTTTTTT

d_call: TRBD2
j_call: TRBJ2-3
v_call: TRBV5-6
clone_size: -
cdr3_aa: CASSLLAGGQDTQYF
cdr3_nt: TGTGCCAGCAGCTTGCTAGCGGGGGGGCAAGATACGCAGTATTTT

d_call: -
j_call: TRBJ1-2
v_call: TRBV7-9
clone_size: many
cdr3_aa: CASSFPVGEYYGYTF
cdr3_nt: TGTGCCAGCAGTTTCCCTGTTGGAGAGTACTATGGCTACACCTTC

d_call: -
j_call: TRBJ1-1
v_call: TRBV18
clone_size: -
cdr3_aa: CASSPSENTEAFF
cdr3_nt: TGTGCCAGCTCACCAAGCGAGAACACTGAAGCTTTCTTT

d_call: TRBD2
j_call: TRBJ2-7
v_call: TRBV5-6
clone_size: -
cdr3_aa: CASSWDSGGAHEQYF
cdr3_nt: TGTGCCAGCAGCTGGGACAGCGGGGGGGCCCACGAGCAGTACTTC

d_call: TRBD1
j_call: TRBJ2-3
v_call: TRBV6-6
clone_size: -
cdr3_aa: CASSLQGRTDTQYF
cdr3_nt: TGTGCCAGCAGTTTACAGGGGCGCACAGATACGCAGTATTTT

d_call: -
j_call: TRBJ2-3
v_call: TRBV19
clone_size: -
cdr3_aa: CASRALGTDTQYF
cdr3_nt: TGTGCCAGTAGGGCCCTAGGCACAGATACGCAGTATTTT

d_call: TRBD1
j_call: TRBJ1-5
v_call: TRBV28
clone_size: -
cdr3_aa: CASQGAINQPQHF
cdr3_nt: TGTGCCAGCCAGGGGGCCATCAATCAGCCCCAGCATTTT

d_call: -
j_call: TRBJ1-5
v_call: TRBV7-8
clone_size: -
cdr3_aa: CASSGGQNSNQPQHF
cdr3_nt: TGTGCCAGCAGCGGGGGACAAAATAGCAATCAGCCCCAGCATTTT

d_call: -
j_call: TRBJ1-6
v_call: TRBV4-3
clone_size: -
cdr3_aa: CASSQDDRSSYNSPLHF
cdr3_nt: TGCGCCAGCAGCCAAGACGACAGGAGCTCCTATAATTCACCCCTCCACTTT

d_call: TRBD1
j_call: TRBJ2-6
v_call: TRBV7-2
clone_size: -
cdr3_aa: CASTRDRVPSGANVLTF
cdr3_nt: TGTGCCAGCACCCGGGACAGGGTGCCCTCTGGGGCCAACGTCCTGACTTTC

d_call: TRBD1
j_call: TRBJ1-6
v_call: TRBV10-3
clone_size: few
cdr3_aa: CAISINRGRGSPLHF
cdr3_nt: TGTGCCATCAGCATAAACAGGGGGCGCGGTTCACCCCTCCACTTT

d_call: TRBD1
j_call: TRBJ2-6
v_call: TRBV7-2
clone_size: -
cdr3_aa: CASSPGTGNSGANVLTF
cdr3_nt: TGTGCCAGCAGCCCGGGGACAGGGAACTCTGGGGCCAACGTCCTGACTTTC

d_call: -
j_call: TRBJ1-5
v_call: TRBV12-3/TRBV12-4
clone_size: -
cdr3_aa: CASSLASGKPQHF
cdr3_nt: TGTGCCAGCAGTTTAGCGTCGGGGAAGCCCCAGCATTTT

d_call: TRBD1
j_call: TRBJ1-4
v_call: TRBV7-9
clone_size: -
cdr3_aa: CASSLGQVGEKLFF
cdr3_nt: TGTGCCAGCAGCCTCGGACAGGTTGGCGAAAAACTGTTTTTT

d_call: -
j_call: TRBJ1-5
v_call: TRBV11-2
clone_size: -
cdr3_aa: CASSLGGGWQPQHF
cdr3_nt: TGTGCCAGCAGCTTAGGTGGGGGGTGGCAGCCCCAGCATTTT

d_call: -
j_call: TRBJ1-1
v_call: TRBV27
clone_size: -
cdr3_aa: CASSLNRNTEAFF
cdr3_nt: TGTGCCAGCAGTTTAAACAGGAACACTGAAGCTTTCTTT

d_call: -
j_call: TRBJ2-3
v_call: TRBV6-5
clone_size: -
cdr3_aa: CASSYSGGAVDTQYF
cdr3_nt: TGTGCCAGCAGTTACTCTGGGGGGGCCGTAGATACGCAGTATTTT

d_call: -
j_call: TRBJ2-2
v_call: TRBV27
clone_size: few
cdr3_aa: CASSYSTGELFF
cdr3_nt: TGTGCCAGCAGTTACAGCACCGGGGAGCTGTTTTTT

d_call: -
j_call: TRBJ1-4
v_call: TRBV19
clone_size: -
cdr3_aa: CASSTPRAEDEKLFF
cdr3_nt: TGTGCCAGTAGTACCCCTAGGGCGGAGGATGAAAAACTGTTTTTT

d_call: TRBD1
j_call: TRBJ2-3
v_call: TRBV7-2
clone_size: -
cdr3_aa: CASSSSYRGGGNTDTQYF
cdr3_nt: TGTGCCAGCAGCTCCTCCTACAGGGGCGGAGGAAACACGGATACGCAGTATTTT

d_call: TRBD2
j_call: TRBJ2-7
v_call: TRBV18
clone_size: once
cdr3_aa: CASSRTSGYEQYF
cdr3_nt: TGTGCCAGCTCCCGGACTAGCGGCTACGAGCAGTACTTC

d_call: -
j_call: TRBJ1-2
v_call: TRBV4-3
clone_size: -
cdr3_aa: CASSQEAYRDYGYTF
cdr3_nt: TGCGCCAGCAGCCAAGAGGCGTACAGGGACTATGGCTACACCTTC

d_call: -
j_call: TRBJ2-3
v_call: TRBV7-9
clone_size: -
cdr3_aa: CASSSTGTDTQYF
cdr3_nt: TGTGCCAGCAGCTCTACAGGCACAGATACGCAGTATTTT

d_call: -
j_call: TRBJ2-6
v_call: TRBV19
clone_size: -
cdr3_aa: CASSADTASGANVLTF
cdr3_nt: TGTGCCAGCTCAGCCGACACTGCCTCTGGGGCCAACGTCCTGACTTTC

d_call: TRBD2
j_call: TRBJ2-1
v_call: TRBV9
clone_size: -
cdr3_aa: CASSPRGTSSNEQFF
cdr3_nt: TGTGCCAGCAGCCCTAGAGGGACTAGCAGTAATGAGCAGTTCTTC

d_call: -
j_call: TRBJ2-1
v_call: TRBV3-1/TRBV3-2
clone_size: -
cdr3_aa: CASSLGDSRPPGGRNEQFF
cdr3_nt: TGTGCCAGCAGCCTTGGGGACAGCCGGCCGCCGGGGGGGCGCAATGAGCAGTTCTTC

d_call: -
j_call: TRBJ1-4
v_call: TRBV4-1
clone_size: -
cdr3_aa: CASSQLRGVSIEKLFF
cdr3_nt: TGCGCCAGCAGCCAACTACGGGGGGTCAGTATAGAAAAACTGTTTTTT

d_call: -
j_call: TRBJ2-3
v_call: TRBV7-2
clone_size: -
cdr3_aa: CASSLAGQSTDTQYF
cdr3_nt: TGTGCCAGCAGCTTAGCAGGACAAAGCACAGATACGCAGTATTTT

d_call: TRBD1
j_call: TRBJ1-5
v_call: TRBV27
clone_size: -
cdr3_aa: CASKRQGADQPQHF
cdr3_nt: TGTGCCAGCAAAAGACAGGGGGCGGACCAGCCCCAGCATTTT

d_call: TRBD2
j_call: TRBJ2-5
v_call: TRBV18
clone_size: -
cdr3_aa: CASSPGGLGAQYF
cdr3_nt: TGTGCCAGCTCACCAGGGGGACTAGGGGCCCAGTACTTC

d_call: -
j_call: TRBJ1-4
v_call: TRBV30
clone_size: -
cdr3_aa: CAWGQGIREEKLFF
cdr3_nt: TGTGCCTGGGGGCAGGGGATAAGGGAGGAAAAACTGTTTTTT

d_call: -
j_call: TRBJ1-2
v_call: TRBV19
clone_size: once
cdr3_aa: CASSISILGRGTNYGYTF
cdr3_nt: TGTGCCAGTAGCATCTCAATTCTGGGCCGGGGAACTAACTATGGCTACACCTTC

d_call: -
j_call: TRBJ1-2
v_call: TRBV30
clone_size: -
cdr3_aa: CAWSAGYGYTF
cdr3_nt: TGTGCCTGGAGTGCAGGGTATGGCTACACCTTC

d_call: -
j_call: TRBJ1-2
v_call: TRBV6-2/TRBV6-3
clone_size: -
cdr3_aa: CASSTMQNYGYTF
cdr3_nt: TGTGCCAGCAGTACGATGCAGAACTATGGCTACACCTTC

d_call: TRBD2
j_call: TRBJ2-1
v_call: TRBV5-1
clone_size: -
cdr3_aa: CASSLETSGGYNEQFF
cdr3_nt: TGCGCCAGCAGCTTGGAGACTAGCGGGGGCTACAATGAGCAGTTCTTC

d_call: TRBD1
j_call: TRBJ2-7
v_call: TRBV9
clone_size: -
cdr3_aa: CASSDPRGTGSYEQYF
cdr3_nt: TGTGCCAGCAGCGACCCCCGGGGGACAGGCTCCTACGAGCAGTACTTC

d_call: TRBD1
j_call: TRBJ2-5
v_call: TRBV29-1
clone_size: -
cdr3_aa: CSGTGQGGETQYF
cdr3_nt: TGCAGCGGTACGGGACAGGGGGGAGAGACCCAGTACTTC

d_call: -
j_call: TRBJ1-4
v_call: TRBV5-6
clone_size: -
cdr3_aa: CASSLLSGYNNEKLFF
cdr3_nt: TGTGCCAGCAGCTTGTTGTCCGGGTATAATAATGAAAAACTGTTTTTT

d_call: -
j_call: TRBJ2-7
v_call: TRBV13
clone_size: -
cdr3_aa: CASSLRSLGEQYF
cdr3_nt: TGTGCCAGCAGCTTAAGGAGTCTCGGGGAGCAGTACTTC

d_call: -
j_call: TRBJ2-5
v_call: TRBV30
clone_size: few
cdr3_aa: CAWSALQGGETQYF
cdr3_nt: TGTGCCTGGAGTGCCTTACAGGGAGGGGAGACCCAGTACTTC

d_call: -
j_call: TRBJ2-1
v_call: TRBV21-1
clone_size: few
cdr3_aa: CASSTTGGLANQGFLNEQFF
cdr3_nt: TGTGCCAGCAGCACCACCGGGGGACTAGCGAACCAGGGCTTTCTCAATGAGCAGTTCTTC

d_call: TRBD1
j_call: TRBJ2-1
v_call: TRBV6-6
clone_size: -
cdr3_aa: CASSPTGVDEQFF
cdr3_nt: TGTGCCAGCAGCCCTACAGGGGTCGATGAGCAGTTCTTC

d_call: TRBD1
j_call: TRBJ1-4
v_call: TRBV29-1
clone_size: -
cdr3_aa: CSVLDRGRKLFF
cdr3_nt: TGCAGCGTTCTAGACAGGGGAAGGAAACTGTTTTTT

d_call: -
j_call: TRBJ1-4
v_call: TRBV25-1
clone_size: -
cdr3_aa: CASSEYSTADGGKLFF
cdr3_nt: TGTGCCAGCAGTGAATATAGTACCGCCGATGGAGGAAAACTGTTTTTT

d_call: -
j_call: TRBJ2-3
v_call: TRBV10-1
clone_size: -
cdr3_aa: CASSSTSRDTQYF
cdr3_nt: TGCGCCAGCAGTTCCACCTCGCGCGATACGCAGTATTTT

d_call: -
j_call: TRBJ1-2
v_call: TRBV25-1
clone_size: -
cdr3_aa: CASSGGGYYGYTF
cdr3_nt: TGTGCCAGCTCGGGGGGGGGCTACTATGGCTACACCTTC

d_call: -
j_call: TRBJ1-6
v_call: TRBV7-3
clone_size: -
cdr3_aa: CASSLTRANGVLRGGSPLHF
cdr3_nt: TGTGCCAGCAGCTTAACCCGAGCCAACGGGGTCCTCCGAGGGGGTTCACCCCTCCACTTT

d_call: TRBD2
j_call: TRBJ2-5
v_call: TRBV18
clone_size: once
cdr3_aa: CASSPLAGPQETQYF
cdr3_nt: TGTGCCAGCTCCCCGCTAGCGGGACCACAAGAGACCCAGTACTTC

d_call: TRBD1
j_call: TRBJ1-5
v_call: TRBV19
clone_size: -
cdr3_aa: CASSLSGTGNQPQHF
cdr3_nt: TGTGCCAGTAGTCTGTCCGGGACAGGAAATCAGCCCCAGCATTTT

d_call: -
j_call: TRBJ1-2
v_call: TRBV18
clone_size: -
cdr3_aa: CASSPSTGNYGYTF
cdr3_nt: TGTGCCAGCTCACCGTCGACGGGGAACTATGGCTACACCTTC

d_call: -
j_call: TRBJ2-7
v_call: TRBV6-5
clone_size: -
cdr3_aa: CASRHREFGEQYF
cdr3_nt: TGTGCCAGCAGACACAGGGAATTCGGAGAGCAGTACTTC